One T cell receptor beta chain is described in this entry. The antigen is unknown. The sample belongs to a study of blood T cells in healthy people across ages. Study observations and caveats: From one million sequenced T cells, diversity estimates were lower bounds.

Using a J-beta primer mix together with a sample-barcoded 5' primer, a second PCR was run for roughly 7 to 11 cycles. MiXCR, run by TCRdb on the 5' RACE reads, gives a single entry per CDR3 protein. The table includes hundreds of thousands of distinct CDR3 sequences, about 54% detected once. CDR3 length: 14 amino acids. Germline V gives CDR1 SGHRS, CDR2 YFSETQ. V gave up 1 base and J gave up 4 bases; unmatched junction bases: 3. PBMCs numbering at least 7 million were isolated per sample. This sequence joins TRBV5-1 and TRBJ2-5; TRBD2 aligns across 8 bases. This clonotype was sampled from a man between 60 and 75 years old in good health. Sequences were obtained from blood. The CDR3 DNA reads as TGCGCCAGCAGCTTGACGCGGGGGGCAGAGACCCAGTACTTC. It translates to CASSLTRGAETQYF.